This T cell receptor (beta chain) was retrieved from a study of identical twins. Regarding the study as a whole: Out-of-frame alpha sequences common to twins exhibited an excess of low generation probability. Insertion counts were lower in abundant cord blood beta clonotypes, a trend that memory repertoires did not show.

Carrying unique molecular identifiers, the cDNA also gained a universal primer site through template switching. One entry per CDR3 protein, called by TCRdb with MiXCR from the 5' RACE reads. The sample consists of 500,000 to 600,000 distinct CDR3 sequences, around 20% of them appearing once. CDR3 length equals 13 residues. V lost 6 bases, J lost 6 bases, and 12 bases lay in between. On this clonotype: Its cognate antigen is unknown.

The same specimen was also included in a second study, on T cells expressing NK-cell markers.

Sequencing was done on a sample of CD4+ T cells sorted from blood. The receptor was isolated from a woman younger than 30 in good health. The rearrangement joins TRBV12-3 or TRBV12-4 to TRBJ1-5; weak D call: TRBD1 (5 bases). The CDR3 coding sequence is TGTGCCAGCAGCTCAGGGTTTCGTCAGCCCCAGCATTTT. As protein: CASSSGFRQPQHF.